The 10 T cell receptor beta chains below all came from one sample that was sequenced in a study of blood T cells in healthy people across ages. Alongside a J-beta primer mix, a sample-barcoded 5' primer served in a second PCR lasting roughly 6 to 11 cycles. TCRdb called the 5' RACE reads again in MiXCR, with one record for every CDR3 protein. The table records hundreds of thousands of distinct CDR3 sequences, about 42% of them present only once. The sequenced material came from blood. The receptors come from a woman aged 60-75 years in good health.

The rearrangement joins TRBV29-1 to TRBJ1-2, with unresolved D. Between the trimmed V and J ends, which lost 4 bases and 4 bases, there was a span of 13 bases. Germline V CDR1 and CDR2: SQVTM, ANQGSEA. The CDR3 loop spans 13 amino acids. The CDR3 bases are TGCAGCGTTGTAGAGGGTAAGGGCTATGGCTACACCTTC. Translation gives CSVVEGKGYGYTF.

CDR3 sequence: CASTQKGLDTQYF. CDR3 coding DNA: TGTGCCAGCACCCAAAAGGGCTTAGATACGCAGTATTTT. V and J are TRBV7-9 and TRBJ2-3; D gene uncertain. CDR3 length: 13 residues. Germline V gene data show CDR1 as SEHNR and CDR2 as FQNEAQ (reference sequence). Trimming removed 7 bases at V and 5 bases at J, with 13 bases between.

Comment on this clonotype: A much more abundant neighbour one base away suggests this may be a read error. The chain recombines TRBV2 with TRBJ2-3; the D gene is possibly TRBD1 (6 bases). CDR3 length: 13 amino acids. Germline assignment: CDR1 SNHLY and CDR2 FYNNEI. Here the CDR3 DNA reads TGTGCCAGCAACGATGGGACATCAGATACGCTGTATTTT. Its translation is CASNDGTSDTLYF.

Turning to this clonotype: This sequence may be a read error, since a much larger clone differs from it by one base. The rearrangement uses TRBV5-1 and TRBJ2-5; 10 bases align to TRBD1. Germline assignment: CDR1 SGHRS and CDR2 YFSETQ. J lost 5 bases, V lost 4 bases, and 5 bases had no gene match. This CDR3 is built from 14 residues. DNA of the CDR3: TGCGCCAGCAGCGCGGGACAGGGGACCGAGACCCAGTACTTC. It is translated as CASSAGQGTETQYF.

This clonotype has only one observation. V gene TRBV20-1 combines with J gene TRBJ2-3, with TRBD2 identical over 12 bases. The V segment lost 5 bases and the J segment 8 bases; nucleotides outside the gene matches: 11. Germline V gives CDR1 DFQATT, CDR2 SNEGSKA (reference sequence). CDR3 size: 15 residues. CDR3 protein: CSAGRSSGGAGTQYF. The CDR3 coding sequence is TGCAGTGCTGGGAGGTCTAGCGGGGGGGCGGGTACGCAGTATTTT.

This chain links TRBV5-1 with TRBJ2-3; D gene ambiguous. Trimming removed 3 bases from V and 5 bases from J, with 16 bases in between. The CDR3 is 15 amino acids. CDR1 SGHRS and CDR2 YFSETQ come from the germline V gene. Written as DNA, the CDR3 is TGCGCCAGCAGCTCCCTAGGGTTATACATAGATACGCAGTATTTT. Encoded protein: CASSSLGLYIDTQYF.

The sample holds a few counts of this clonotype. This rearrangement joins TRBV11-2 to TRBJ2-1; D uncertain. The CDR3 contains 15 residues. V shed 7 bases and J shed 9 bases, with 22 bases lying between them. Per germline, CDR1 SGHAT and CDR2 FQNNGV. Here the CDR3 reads CASIPSDGRSVEQFF. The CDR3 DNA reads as TGTGCCAGCATCCCGAGCGATGGCAGGAGCGTTGAGCAGTTCTTC.

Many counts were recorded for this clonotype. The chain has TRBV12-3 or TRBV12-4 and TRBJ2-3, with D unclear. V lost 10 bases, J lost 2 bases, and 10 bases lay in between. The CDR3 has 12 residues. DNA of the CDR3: TGTGCCACTCGATGGGCCACAGATACGCAGTATTTT. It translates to CATRWATDTQYF.

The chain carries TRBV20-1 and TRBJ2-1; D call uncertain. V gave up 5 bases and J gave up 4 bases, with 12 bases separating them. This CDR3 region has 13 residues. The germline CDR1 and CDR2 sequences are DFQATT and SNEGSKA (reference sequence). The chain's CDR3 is CSAARDLYNEQFF. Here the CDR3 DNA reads TGCAGTGCTGCCAGAGACCTGTACAATGAGCAGTTCTTC.

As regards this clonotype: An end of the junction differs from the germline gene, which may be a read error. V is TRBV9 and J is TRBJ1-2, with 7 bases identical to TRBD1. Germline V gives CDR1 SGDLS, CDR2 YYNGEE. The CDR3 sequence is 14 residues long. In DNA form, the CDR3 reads TGTGCCAACAGCACCGGGACAGCACCCTATGGCTACACCTTC. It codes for CANSTGTAPYGYTF.